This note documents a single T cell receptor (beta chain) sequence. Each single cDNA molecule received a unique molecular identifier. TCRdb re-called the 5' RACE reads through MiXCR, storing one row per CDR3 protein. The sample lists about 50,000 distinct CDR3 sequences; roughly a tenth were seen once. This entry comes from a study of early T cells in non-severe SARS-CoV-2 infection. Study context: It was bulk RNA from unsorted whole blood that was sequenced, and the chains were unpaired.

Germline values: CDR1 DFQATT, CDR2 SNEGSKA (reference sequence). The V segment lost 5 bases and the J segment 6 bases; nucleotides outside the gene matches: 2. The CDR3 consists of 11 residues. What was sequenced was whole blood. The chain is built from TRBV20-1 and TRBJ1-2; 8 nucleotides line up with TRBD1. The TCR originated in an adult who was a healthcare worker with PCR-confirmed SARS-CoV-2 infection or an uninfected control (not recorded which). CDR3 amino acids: CSAPDRDGYTF. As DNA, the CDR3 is TGCAGTGCTCCGGACAGGGATGGCTACACCTTC.